One sample yielded the 28 T cell receptor beta chains listed below, sequenced in a study of blood T cell repertoires in COVID-19. This table comes from immunoSEQ multiplex PCR, and its TCRdb copy is limited to in-frame clones, with some not included. The sample has approximately 330,000 clones; nearly 90% are singletons. The sample was peripheral blood. The origin of the receptors is a woman aged 35 to 49 with COVID-19, enrolled during active disease.

The chain recombines TRBV5-8 with TRBJ2-2, with no clear D. The CDR3 runs 14 residues. V gave up 7 bases and J gave up 0 bases, with 10 bases separating them. CDR1 is SGHTS and CDR2 is YDEGEE in the germline V gene. CDR3: CASQRRTNTGELFF. The CDR3 bases are TGTGCCAGCCAGCGACGGACGAACACCGGGGAGCTGTTTTTT.

V and J are TRBV27 and TRBJ1-5; 8 nucleotides align to TRBD1. The germline gives CDR1 MNHEY, CDR2 SMNVEV (reference sequence). The CDR3 length is 15 residues. V was clipped by 7 bases and J by 4 bases; unmatched bases: 9. The CDR3 reads CASKQGAERNQPQHF. CDR3 sequence (DNA): TGTGCCAGCAAGCAGGGGGCGGAAAGGAATCAGCCCCAGCATTTT.

V and J are TRBV15 and TRBJ1-6, with a weak D call TRBD1 (6 bases). The V end lost 0 bases, the J end lost 7 bases, and 16 bases lay between the germline ends. The CDR3 consists of 17 residues. Germline V CDR1 and CDR2: LNHNV, YYDKDF (reference sequence). CDR3 nucleotides: TGTGCCACCAGCAGAGACCCCCTAGCCCAGGGGAATTCACCCCTCCACTTT. Translation gives CATSRDPLAQGNSPLHF.

With regard to this clone: One junction end disagrees with the germline gene, perhaps due to a read error. The gene calls are TRBV7-7 and TRBJ2-5, with a weak D call TRBD2 (5 bases). The CDR3 has 12 residues. The V gene's germline CDR1 is SSHAT and CDR2 FNYEAQ (reference sequence). In DNA form, the CDR3 reads TGTGCTAGCAGCTTAGCAGAGGGGACCCAGTACTTC. It encodes CASSLAEGTQYF.

The V gene is TRBV7-9, the J gene TRBJ1-5, with 8 bases fitting TRBD1. CDR1 and CDR2 from the germline V gene are SEHNR and FQNEAQ (reference sequence). The CDR3 has 14 amino acids. V lost 5 bases and J lost 3; bases outside the gene matches: 3. The CDR3 bases are TGTGCCAGCAGCCTCAGGGGGCCCAATCAGCCCCAGCATTTT. It yields the protein CASSLRGPNQPQHF.

The chain uses TRBV3-1 (or the pseudogene TRBV3-2) and TRBJ1-2; perhaps TRBD1 as D (6 bases). V gave up 1 base and J gave up 5 bases, with 14 bases separating them. Germline values: CDR1 LGHDT, CDR2 YNNKEL (reference sequence). This CDR3 region has 15 residues. The CDR3 bases are TGTGCCAGCAGCCAAGTTAGTGGACAGAAGTATGGCTACACCTTC. This sequence encodes CASSQVSGQKYGYTF.

The V and J genes are TRBV11-3 and TRBJ2-1, with a tentative D call TRBD1 (6 bases). CDR1 and CDR2 from the germline V gene are SGHNT and YENEEA. The CDR3 spans 16 residues. V lost 1 base, J lost 0 bases, and 10 bases lay in between. The CDR3 is CASSLGQGFSYNEQFF. Here the CDR3 DNA reads TGTGCCAGCAGCTTAGGGCAGGGGTTCTCCTACAATGAGCAGTTCTTC. The variable domain in full, with the rest retrieved from reference TRBV11-3 and TRBJ2-1, is EAGVVQSPRYKIIEKKQPVAFWCNPISGHNTLYWYLQNLGQGPELLIRYENEEAVDDSQLPKDRFSAERLKGVDSTLKIQPAELGDSAVYLCASSLGQGFSYNEQFFGPGTRLTVL.

This chain joins TRBV19 and TRBJ2-5, with 9 nucleotides matching TRBD2. CDR3 size: 15 residues. Trimming removed 1 base from V and 5 bases from J; junction bases left unmatched: 5. CDR1 is LNHDA, CDR2 SQIVND, per germline (reference sequence). CDR3: CASSIGAGGMETQYF. The CDR3 DNA sequence: TGTGCCAGTAGTATAGGGGCGGGAGGGATGGAGACCCAGTACTTC.

The gene calls are TRBV5-4 and TRBJ2-7; D perhaps matches TRBD2 (5 bases). V was cut by 0 bases and J by 3 bases, with 13 bases left in between. Looked up from germline, CDR1 is SGHNT and CDR2 is YYREEE (reference sequence). The CDR3 has 15 amino acids. In nucleotides, the CDR3 is TGTGCCAGCAGCTTGGGCGCAGGAGGATACTACGAGCAGTACTTC. Its protein product is CASSLGAGGYYEQYF.

The V gene is TRBV18, the J gene TRBJ1-1; perhaps TRBD1 as D (5 bases). The CDR3 runs to 14 residues. The V gene lost 0 bases and the J gene lost 2 bases, with 7 bases spanning the gap. Germline CDR1 reads KGHSH; CDR2 reads LQKENI. CDR3 bases: TGTGCCAGCTCACCACCGCAGGGAAACACTGAAGCTTTCTTT. Its protein product is CASSPPQGNTEAFF.

The CDR3 region is CASSYLGPRGAGELFF. The CDR3 DNA follows: TGTGCCAGCAGTTATCTTGGTCCAAGAGGAGCCGGGGAGCTGTTTTTT. The chain carries TRBV6-2 or TRBV6-3 and TRBJ2-2; no clear D. The V end was cut by 3 bases, the J end by 6 bases, with 17 bases between. Germline V lookup: CDR1 MNHEY, CDR2 SVGEGT. CDR3 length: 16 residues.

This clone appeared a few times. The genes are TRBV7-9 and TRBJ2-7; 8 bases are a match to TRBD1. This CDR3 comprises 15 residues. With V trimmed by 5 bases and J by 0 bases, 6 bases remained unmatched. CDR1 and CDR2 (germline): SEHNR, FQNEAQ (reference sequence). The chain's CDR3 is CASSPGQGPSYEQYF. The CDR3 bases are TGTGCCAGCAGCCCAGGACAGGGTCCCTCCTACGAGCAGTACTTC.

The chain joins TRBV6-2 or TRBV6-3 to TRBJ2-2; D is perhaps TRBD1 (6 bases). V lost 2 bases and J 4 bases, leaving 11 bases between the germline ends. Per the germline V gene, CDR1 is MNHEY and CDR2 is SVGEGT. The length of the CDR3 is 15 residues. The CDR3 DNA sequence: TGTGCCAGCAGTTACGTCAGGGGTAGCACCGGGGAGCTGTTTTTT. This translates into CASSYVRGSTGELFF.

This rearrangement joins TRBV14 to TRBJ2-3, with D possibly being TRBD2 (6 bases). Germline values: CDR1 SGHDN, CDR2 FVKESK. The CDR3 extends over 14 amino acids. Trimming removed 3 bases at V and 2 bases at J, with 9 bases between. The DNA of the CDR3 is TGTGCCAGCAGCCAGGGGGGTTACACAGATACGCAGTATTTT. The encoded protein is CASSQGGYTDTQYF.

With regard to this clone: Other DNA sequences in the same sample also yield this CDR3. The V call is TRBV7-9, the J call TRBJ1-5, with 7 bases identical to TRBD1. Germline CDR1 SEHNR, CDR2 FQNEAQ (reference sequence). With 3 bases clipped from V and 3 bases from J, the junction kept 2 bases outside the gene matches. The CDR3 loop spans 14 amino acids. The CDR3 protein is CASSLGQLNQPQHF. The DNA of the CDR3 is TGTGCCAGCAGCTTGGGACAGCTCAATCAGCCCCAGCATTTT.

The V call is TRBV7-9, the J call TRBJ2-2; 13 nucleotides match TRBD2. Per the germline V gene, CDR1 is SEHNR and CDR2 is FQNEAQ (reference sequence). The V segment lost 5 bases and the J segment 0 bases; nucleotides outside the gene matches: 9. This CDR3 has 19 residues. The CDR3 DNA reads TGTGCCAGCAGCCCGAGGACTAGCGGGAGAGGGGCGAACACCGGGGAGCTGTTTTTT. Residues: CASSPRTSGRGANTGELFF.

This chain links TRBV24-1 with TRBJ2-3; 7 positions match TRBD1. Trimming removed 4 bases from V and 4 bases from J; junction bases left unmatched: 7. Germline CDR1 and CDR2: KGHDR and SFDVKD. The CDR3 covers 15 residues. CDR3 sequence (DNA): TGTGCCACCAGTGACCCCGGGACAGCGGCAGATACGCAGTATTTT. Encoded protein: CATSDPGTAADTQYF.

The V and J genes are TRBV10-3 and TRBJ2-1, with 9 nucleotides matching TRBD1. Per germline, CDR1 ENHRY and CDR2 SYGVKD. With V trimmed by 7 bases and J by 9 bases, 7 bases remained unmatched. The CDR3 contains 13 residues. The chain's CDR3 is CAITGQGLGEQFF. The CDR3 bases are TGTGCCATCACTGGACAGGGGCTGGGTGAGCAGTTCTTC.

This chain uses TRBV19 with TRBJ1-2; 7 bases are shared with TRBD1. V was clipped by 6 bases and J by 4 bases; unmatched bases: 14. The CDR3 is made up of 16 amino acids. Germline CDR1 is LNHDA and CDR2 is SQIVND (reference sequence). CDR3 residues: CASRDGPDRAGYGYTF. In DNA form, the CDR3 reads TGTGCCAGTAGAGACGGCCCTGACAGGGCGGGCTATGGCTACACCTTC.

The CDR3 bases are TGTGCCAGCACCAACGGAGGAAGTGTCCTAGATTCACCCCTCCACTTT. It translates to CASTNGGSVLDSPLHF. The rearrangement uses TRBV28 and TRBJ1-6; D gene uncertain. The CDR3 consists of 16 residues. V was trimmed by 7 bases and J by 8 bases, leaving 21 bases between them. The germline CDR1 and CDR2 sequences are MDHEN and SYDVKM.

This rearrangement joins TRBV28 to TRBJ2-2, with a possible D match to TRBD1 (8 bases). The V gene's germline CDR1 is MDHEN and CDR2 SYDVKM. Trimming took 5 bases from V and 5 from J, leaving 15 bases between them. The CDR3 extends over 15 amino acids. CDR3 amino acids: CASSTTGEGTGELFF. CDR3 bases: TGTGCCAGCAGTACGACAGGGGAGGGAACCGGGGAGCTGTTTTTT.

The rearrangement links TRBV3-1 (or the pseudogene TRBV3-2) to TRBJ2-2; no clear D gene. CDR3 size: 17 residues. Germline V CDR1 and CDR2: LGHDT, YNNKEL (reference sequence). With 0 bases removed from V and 2 bases from J, the gap between germline ends came to 13 bases. CDR3 in DNA: TGTGCCAGCAGCCAAGAGAAGTGGCGGAGTAACACCGGGGAGCTGTTTTTT. Translating it yields CASSQEKWRSNTGELFF.

The J gene is TRBJ2-7, the V gene TRBV4-3, with 10 bases that match TRBD1. The length of the CDR3 is 17 residues. Germline CDR1 reads LGHNA; CDR2 reads YSLEER. V lost 1 base and J lost 0; bases outside the gene matches: 6. Here the CDR3 reads CASSQVTGGSSSYEQYF. The CDR3, as DNA: TGCGCCAGCAGCCAAGTGACAGGGGGCTCTAGCTCCTACGAGCAGTACTTC.

This chain joins TRBV10-3 and TRBJ2-1, with TRBD2 as a possible D gene (6 bases). V dropped 5 bases and J dropped 7 bases, with 15 bases sitting between them. The CDR3 spans 14 residues. Germline V gene lookup returns CDR1 ENHRY and CDR2 SYGVKD. The DNA of the CDR3 is TGTGCCATCAGTTTAGGTCGCGGGGTGAATGAGCAGTTCTTC. Translation gives CAISLGRGVNEQFF.

This clone has just one count. CDR3 nucleotide sequence: TGTGCCATCAGTGAGTCAACAGATAACTATGGCTACACCTTC. It yields the protein CAISESTDNYGYTF. This sequence joins TRBV10-3 and TRBJ1-2; D remains unclear. V lost 0 bases, J lost 1 base, and 6 bases lay in between. This CDR3 spans 14 amino acids. Germline CDR1 reads ENHRY; CDR2 reads SYGVKD.

The rearrangement joins TRBV18 to TRBJ2-7, with D maybe TRBD2 (6 bases). The germline CDR1 and CDR2 sequences are KGHSH and LQKENI. Trimming pared 2 bases from V and 3 bases from J, leaving 17 bases between. This CDR3 comprises 16 residues. Written as DNA, the CDR3 is TGTGCCAGCTCACCAAGGCGGGGTAGGATTGTCTACGAGCAGTACTTC. It yields the protein CASSPRRGRIVYEQYF.

This rearrangement joins TRBV27 to TRBJ2-3; 9 bases align to TRBD2. V was pared by 0 bases and J by 8 bases, with 12 bases of the junction left unmatched. The CDR3 has 17 residues. The germline V gene encodes CDR1 MNHEY and CDR2 SMNVEV (reference sequence). CDR3 in DNA: TGTGCCAGCAGTTTATCTGGCGGGAGGGCCTCTTACGGTACGCAGTATTTT. This codes for CASSLSGGRASYGTQYF.

V usage is TRBV6-5 and J usage is TRBJ2-2, with 10 nucleotides matching TRBD1. V shed 10 bases and J 3 bases; nucleotides not matched to a gene: 8. The length of the CDR3 is 15 residues. CDR1 is MNHEY and CDR2 is SVGAGI in the germline V gene. In nucleotides, the CDR3 is TGTGCCACCCCCTATGGGACAGGGGACACCGGGGAGCTGTTTTTT. Its protein is CATPYGTGDTGELFF.